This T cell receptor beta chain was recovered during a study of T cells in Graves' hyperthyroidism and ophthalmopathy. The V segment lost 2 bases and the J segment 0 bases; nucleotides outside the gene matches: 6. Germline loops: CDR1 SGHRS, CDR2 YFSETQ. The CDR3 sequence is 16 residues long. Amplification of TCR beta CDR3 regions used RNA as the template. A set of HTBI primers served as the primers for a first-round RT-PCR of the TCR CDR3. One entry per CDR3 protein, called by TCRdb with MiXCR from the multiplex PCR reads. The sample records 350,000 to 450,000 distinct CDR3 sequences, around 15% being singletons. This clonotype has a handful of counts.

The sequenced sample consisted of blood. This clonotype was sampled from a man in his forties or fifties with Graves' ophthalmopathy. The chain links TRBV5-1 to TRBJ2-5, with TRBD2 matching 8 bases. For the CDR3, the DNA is TGCGCCAGCAGCTTTAAGGGACTAGTGCACCAAGAGACCCAGTACTTC. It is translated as CASSFKGLVHQETQYF.